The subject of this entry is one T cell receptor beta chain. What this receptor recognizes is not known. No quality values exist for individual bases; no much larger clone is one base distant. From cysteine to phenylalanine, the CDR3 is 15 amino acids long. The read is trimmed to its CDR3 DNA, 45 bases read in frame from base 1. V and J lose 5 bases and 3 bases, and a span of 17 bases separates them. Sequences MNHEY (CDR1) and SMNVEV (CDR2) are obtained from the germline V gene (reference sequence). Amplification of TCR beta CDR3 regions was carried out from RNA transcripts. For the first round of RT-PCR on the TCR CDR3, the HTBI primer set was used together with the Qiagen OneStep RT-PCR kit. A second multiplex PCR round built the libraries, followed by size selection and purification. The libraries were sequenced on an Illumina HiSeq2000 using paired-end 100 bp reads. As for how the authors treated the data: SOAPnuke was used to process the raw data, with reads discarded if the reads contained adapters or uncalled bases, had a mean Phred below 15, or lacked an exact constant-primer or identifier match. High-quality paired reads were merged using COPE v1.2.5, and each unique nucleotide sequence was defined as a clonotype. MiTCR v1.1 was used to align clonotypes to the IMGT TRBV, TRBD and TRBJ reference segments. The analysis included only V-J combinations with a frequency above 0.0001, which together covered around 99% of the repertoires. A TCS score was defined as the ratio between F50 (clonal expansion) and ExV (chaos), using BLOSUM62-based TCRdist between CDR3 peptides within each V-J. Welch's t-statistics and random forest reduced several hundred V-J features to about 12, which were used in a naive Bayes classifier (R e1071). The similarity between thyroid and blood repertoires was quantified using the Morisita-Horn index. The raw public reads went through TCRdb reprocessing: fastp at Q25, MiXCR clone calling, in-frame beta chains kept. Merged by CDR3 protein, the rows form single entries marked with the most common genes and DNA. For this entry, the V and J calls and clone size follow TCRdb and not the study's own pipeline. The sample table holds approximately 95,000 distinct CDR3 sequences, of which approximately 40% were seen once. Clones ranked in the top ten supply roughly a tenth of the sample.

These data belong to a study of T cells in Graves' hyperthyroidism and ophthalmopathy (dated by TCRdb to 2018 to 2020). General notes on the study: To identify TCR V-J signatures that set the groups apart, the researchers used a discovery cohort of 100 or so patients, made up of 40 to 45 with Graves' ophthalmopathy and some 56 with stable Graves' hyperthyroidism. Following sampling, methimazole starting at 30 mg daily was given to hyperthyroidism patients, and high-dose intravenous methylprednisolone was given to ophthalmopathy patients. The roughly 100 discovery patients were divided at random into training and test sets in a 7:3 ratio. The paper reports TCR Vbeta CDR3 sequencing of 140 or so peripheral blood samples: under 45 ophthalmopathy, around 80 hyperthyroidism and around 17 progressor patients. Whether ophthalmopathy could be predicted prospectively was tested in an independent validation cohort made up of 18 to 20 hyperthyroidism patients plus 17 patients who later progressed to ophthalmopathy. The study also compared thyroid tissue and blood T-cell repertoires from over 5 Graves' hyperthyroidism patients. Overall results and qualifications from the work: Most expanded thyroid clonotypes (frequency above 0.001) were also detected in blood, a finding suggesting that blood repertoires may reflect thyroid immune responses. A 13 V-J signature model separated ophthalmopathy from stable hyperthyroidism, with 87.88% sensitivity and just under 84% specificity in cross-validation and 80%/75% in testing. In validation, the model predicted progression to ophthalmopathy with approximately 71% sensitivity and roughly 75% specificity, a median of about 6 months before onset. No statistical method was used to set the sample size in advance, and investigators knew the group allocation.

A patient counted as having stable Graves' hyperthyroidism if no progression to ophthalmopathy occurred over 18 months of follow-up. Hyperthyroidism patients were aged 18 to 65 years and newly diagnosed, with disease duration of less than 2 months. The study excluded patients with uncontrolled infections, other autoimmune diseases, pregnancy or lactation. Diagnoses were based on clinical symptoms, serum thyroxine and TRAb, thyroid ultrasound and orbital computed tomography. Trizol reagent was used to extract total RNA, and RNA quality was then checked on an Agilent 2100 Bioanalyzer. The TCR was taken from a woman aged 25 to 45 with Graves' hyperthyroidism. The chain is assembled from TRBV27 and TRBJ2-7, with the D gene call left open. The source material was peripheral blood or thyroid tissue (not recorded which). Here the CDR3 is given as CASSLRQRVFYEQYF. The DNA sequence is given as TGTGCCAGCAGTCTCCGACAAAGAGTGTTCTACGAGCAGTACTTC.